This passage covers 26 T cell receptor beta chains from one sample sequenced in a study of cytomegalovirus exposure and HLA in healthy donors. With 60 Vbeta and 13 Jbeta primers, the PCR was carried out. Some clones are missing from TCRdb's copy, which holds only in-frame ones; the method was immunoSEQ multiplex PCR. The repertoire consists of 150,000 to 180,000 clones, with around 80% occurring once and the leading ten covering about 4%. Sequences were obtained from PBMCs. Receptors originate from a woman aged 40 to 50 in good health and CMV-seronegative.

This rearrangement joins TRBV5-6 to TRBJ2-1; D unclear. The CDR3 extends over 12 amino acids. Trimming left V 4 bases short and J 7 bases short, with 9 bases between. In germline, CDR1 is SGHDT, CDR2 YYEEEE. Here the CDR3 DNA reads TGTGCCAGCAGCCCGCGGAAGAATGAGCAGTTCTTC. It codes for CASSPRKNEQFF.

The rearrangement uses TRBV6-6 and TRBJ1-1; tentatively, D is TRBD1 (5 bases). Germline CDR1 is MNHNY and CDR2 is SVGAGI (reference sequence). There are 14 residues in the CDR3. With 2 bases removed from V and 3 bases from J, the gap between germline ends came to 10 bases. The CDR3 DNA is TGTGCCAGCAGTTACAGGGGCGCCGACACTGAAGCTTTCTTT. Residues: CASSYRGADTEAFF.

About this clone: Likely a read error: the CDR3 ends without its conserved phenylalanine or tryptophan. The rearrangement links TRBV30 to TRBJ1-2; D unclear. Per the germline V gene, CDR1 is GTSNPN and CDR2 is SVGIG (reference sequence). The CDR3 consists of 13 residues. V was pared by 3 bases and J by 3 bases, with 11 bases between. The CDR3 region has the DNA TGTGCCTGGAGAGGTAGGCATGACTATGGCTACACCGTC. Protein: CAWRGRHDYGYTV.

This clone was picked up many times. V usage is TRBV6-1 and J usage is TRBJ2-3; TRBD2 matches at 8 bases. Germline V gene lookup returns CDR1 MNHNS and CDR2 SASEGT. The CDR3 is 15 amino acids. V trimming: 0 bases; J trimming: 4 bases; junction bases outside the gene matches: 3. CDR3 coding DNA: TGTGCCAGCAGTGAAGCGGCCGGGAGGGCAGATACGCAGTATTTT. Protein: CASSEAAGRADTQYF.

This sequence joins TRBV28 and TRBJ1-5; no clear D. CDR1 and CDR2 from the germline V gene are MDHEN and SYDVKM. V dropped 7 bases and J dropped 5 bases, with 9 bases sitting between them. This CDR3 comprises 12 residues. The CDR3 DNA reads TGTGCCAGCACCTCCGTCGATCAGCCCCAGCATTTT. This translates into CASTSVDQPQHF.

The chain employs TRBV7-9 and TRBJ2-7, with 9 bases identical to TRBD1. CDR3 length: 17 amino acids. Unmatched junction bases numbered 10, after V lost 4 bases and J lost 0 bases. The germline V gene has CDR1 SEHNR and CDR2 FQNEAQ (reference sequence). The DNA of the CDR3 is TGTGCCAGCAGCTCTTTAGCCGGGACAGGGAGCTCCTACGAGCAGTACTTC. Its protein is CASSSLAGTGSSYEQYF.

This clone was found a few times. The chain couples TRBV6-1 to TRBJ2-1, with D hard to call. The CDR3 is 16 amino acids. Trimming removed 1 base at V and 4 bases at J, with 14 bases between. Germline values: CDR1 MNHNS, CDR2 SASEGT. The CDR3 nucleotides are TGTGCCAGCAGTGAAGATAGTTGGGCAGCTTACAATGAGCAGTTCTTC. It yields the protein CASSEDSWAAYNEQFF.

The V call is TRBV5-6, the J call TRBJ2-4, with D possibly matching TRBD1 (5 bases). Between the trimmed V and J ends, which lost 4 bases and 6 bases, there was a span of 20 bases. The CDR3 length is 16 residues. Germline V gene data show CDR1 as SGHDT and CDR2 as YYEEEE. CDR3 sequence: CASSPALRQISNIQYF. The CDR3 DNA reads TGTGCCAGCAGCCCTGCCTTGAGACAGATTTCAAACATTCAGTACTTC.

This sequence joins TRBV10-3 and TRBJ2-7; D unresolved. The CDR3 is 13 residues long. Germline values: CDR1 ENHRY, CDR2 SYGVKD. V was clipped by 4 bases and J by 0 bases, with 7 bases between them. The CDR3 sequence is CAISVTSSYEQYF. CDR3 nucleotides: TGTGCCATCAGTGTGACAAGCTCCTACGAGCAGTACTTC.

The genes are TRBV4-2 and TRBJ2-7; D is possibly TRBD1 (6 bases). With 1 base removed from V and 6 bases from J, the gap between germline ends came to 16 bases. Germline values: CDR1 LGHNA, CDR2 YNFKEQ. The CDR3 runs to 15 residues. For the CDR3, the DNA is TGTGCCAGCAGCCAAGTGGGGGCTGGTTCGGTCGAGCAGTACTTC. Residues: CASSQVGAGSVEQYF.

The chain recombines TRBV5-1 with TRBJ2-5, with TRBD2 identical over 10 bases. The CDR3 is made up of 16 amino acids. V dropped 4 bases and J dropped 5; count of bases not matched to a gene: 11. Germline-derived CDR1 and CDR2 are SGHRS and YFSETQ. The CDR3 nucleotides read TGCGCCAGCAGCCCCTGGCTAGCGGGAGCTGGCGAGACCCAGTACTTC. It yields the protein CASSPWLAGAGETQYF.

This clone was detected only a few times. The rearrangement joins TRBV5-1 to TRBJ2-6; 7 nucleotides match TRBD1. This CDR3 region has 18 residues. V shed 0 bases and J 2 bases; nucleotides not matched to a gene: 8. The germline V gene encodes CDR1 SGHRS and CDR2 YFSETQ. In DNA, the CDR3 is TGCGCCAGCAGCTTGGTTTTCCGCGACAGGGCTGGGGCCAACGTCCTGACTTTC. It translates to CASSLVFRDRAGANVLTF.

This chain joins TRBV5-4 and TRBJ2-1, with D perhaps matching TRBD2 (6 bases). The CDR3 is made up of 16 amino acids. Looked up from germline, CDR1 is SGHNT and CDR2 is YYREEE (reference sequence). Trimming left V 6 bases short and J 0 bases short, with 16 bases between. This chain's CDR3 is CASTKLTSNSYNEQFF. DNA of the CDR3: TGTGCCAGCACCAAACTGACTAGTAACTCCTACAATGAGCAGTTCTTC. The complete variable domain, with remaining parts taken from reference TRBV5-4 and TRBJ2-1, reads ETGVTQSPTHLIKTRGQQVTLRCSSQSGHNTVSWYQQALGQGPQFIFQYYREEENGRGNFPPRFSGLQFPNYSSELNVNALELDDSALYLCASTKLTSNSYNEQFFGPGTRLTVL.

This clone has more than one count but fewer than ten. The J gene is TRBJ2-5, the V gene TRBV5-1, with D uncertain. This CDR3 contains 16 residues. Germline V gene sequence: CDR1 SGHRS, CDR2 YFSETQ. Deletions cut 1 base from V and 0 bases from J, with 13 bases between. The CDR3 here is CASSLSTPSYQETQYF. The CDR3 region has the DNA TGCGCCAGCAGCTTGTCCACTCCTTCGTACCAAGAGACCCAGTACTTC.

This clone was seen a few times. V and J are TRBV4-2 and TRBJ2-1; D is ambiguous. Germline loops: CDR1 LGHNA, CDR2 YNFKEQ. The ends were cut back, 0 bases at V and 0 bases at J, with 6 bases in the middle. This CDR3 spans 15 amino acids. CDR3 nucleotides: TGTGCCAGCAGCCAAGAAAGCGCCTCCTACAATGAGCAGTTCTTC. Translated: CASSQESASYNEQFF.

The V call is TRBV29-1, the J call TRBJ2-2; 9 bases fit TRBD1. The V gene's germline CDR1 is SQVTM and CDR2 ANQGSEA. V lost 6 bases and J lost 1; bases outside the gene matches: 6. CDR3 length: 15 residues. CDR3: CSVGPGQGNTGELFF. CDR3 nucleotides: TGCAGCGTGGGACCGGGACAGGGGAACACCGGGGAGCTGTTTTTT.

V usage is TRBV6-5 and J usage is TRBJ2-4; possible D gene TRBD1, 6 bases. From germline, CDR1 is MNHEY and CDR2 SVGAGI. CDR3 length equals 14 residues. The ends were cut back, 0 bases at V and 7 bases at J, with 10 bases in the middle. CDR3 protein: CASSYSGGGNIQYF. CDR3 sequence (DNA): TGTGCCAGCAGTTACTCTGGGGGCGGGAACATTCAGTACTTC.

The CDR3 sequence is CASSYGQGDTGELFF. CDR3 DNA: TGCGCCAGCAGCTACGGACAGGGCGACACCGGGGAGCTGTTTTTT. This chain uses TRBV4-1 with TRBJ2-2, with 8 positions matching TRBD1. Germline V CDR1 and CDR2: MGHRA, YSYEKL. J lost 3 bases, V lost 5 bases, and 5 bases had no gene match. The CDR3 spans 15 residues.

This clone was observed a single time. This chain uses TRBV10-3 with TRBJ1-5; a possible D gene is TRBD1 (5 bases). The V and J ends lost 8 bases and 1 base respectively, with 12 bases between them. CDR3 length equals 14 residues. Germline V gives CDR1 ENHRY, CDR2 SYGVKD. Written as DNA, the CDR3 is TGTGCCATCCCCTCCGACAGCAGCAATCAGCCCCAGCATTTT. This gives the protein CAIPSDSSNQPQHF.

V and J are TRBV19 and TRBJ1-1; the D gene is possibly TRBD1 (5 bases). The CDR3 has 14 amino acids. From germline, CDR1 is LNHDA and CDR2 SQIVND (reference sequence). V was trimmed by 6 bases and J by 4 bases, leaving 15 bases between them. The CDR3 DNA is TGTGCCAGTAGCCGCAGGGAAATGGGCACTGAAGCTTTCTTT. Encoded protein: CASSRREMGTEAFF.

CDR3 bases: TGTGCCAGCAGCGGAGACAGGGATTCACCCCTCCACTTT. Its protein is CASSGDRDSPLHF. The chain has TRBV7-9 and TRBJ1-6, with 7 bases identical to TRBD1. The germline V gene encodes CDR1 SEHNR and CDR2 FQNEAQ (reference sequence). The CDR3 is 13 amino acids. Unmatched junction bases numbered 3, after V lost 5 bases and J lost 8 bases.

The chain is built from TRBV21-1 and TRBJ1-2; the D call in the table, TRBD1, was not verified against the DNA. TRBV21-1 has pseudogene status. The CDR3 is 13 amino acids. The chain's CDR3 is CASMGSGGPDYTF. CDR3 nucleotide sequence: TGTGCCAGCATGGGCTCAGGGGGACCGGACTACACCTTC.

This chain connects TRBV11-3 to TRBJ2-3, with TRBD1 identical over 11 bases. The junction had 5 bases not matched to a gene; V was cut back by 6 bases and J by 3 bases. The CDR3 covers 15 residues. The germline CDR1 and CDR2 sequences are SGHNT and YENEEA. The CDR3 bases are TGTGCCAGCAGTTTCGGGACAGGGGGAACAGATACGCAGTATTTT. Amino acids: CASSFGTGGTDTQYF.

The chain has TRBV5-6 and TRBJ2-7; 9 positions agree with TRBD2. V lost 0 bases to trimming and J lost 9 bases; unmatched junction nucleotides: 4. Germline V gene lookup returns CDR1 SGHDT and CDR2 YYEEEE. CDR3 length: 13 residues. The CDR3 DNA sequence: TGTGCCAGCAGCTTGGTGCCTAGCGGGGCGCAGTACTTC. Translated, it gives CASSLVPSGAQYF. The variable domain in full, with the rest retrieved from reference TRBV5-6 and TRBJ2-7, is DAGVTQSPTHLIKTRGQQVTLRCSPKSGHDTVSWYQQALGQGPQFIFQYYEEEERQRGNFPDRFSGHQFPNYSSELNVNALLLGDSALYLCASSLVPSGAQYFGPGTRLTVT.

This clone occurred a few times. This chain links TRBV5-1 with TRBJ2-7, with TRBD1 identical over 12 bases. The V gene end was trimmed by 2 bases and the J gene end by 5 bases; junction bases not matched to a gene: 5. Germline V lookup: CDR1 SGHRS, CDR2 YFSETQ. The CDR3 has 15 amino acids. CDR3 sequence reads: CASSFGDRGRDEQYF. The CDR3, as DNA: TGCGCCAGCAGCTTCGGGGACAGGGGGCGGGACGAGCAGTACTTC.

This chain links TRBV6-1 with TRBJ1-1; D perhaps matches TRBD1 (5 bases). Per the germline V gene, CDR1 is MNHNS and CDR2 is SASEGT. The ends were cut back, 1 base at V and 1 base at J, with 13 bases in the middle. The CDR3 is 16 amino acids. The CDR3 region is CASSEEARGPNTEAFF. DNA of the CDR3: TGTGCCAGCAGTGAAGAGGCTAGGGGTCCGAACACTGAAGCTTTCTTT.